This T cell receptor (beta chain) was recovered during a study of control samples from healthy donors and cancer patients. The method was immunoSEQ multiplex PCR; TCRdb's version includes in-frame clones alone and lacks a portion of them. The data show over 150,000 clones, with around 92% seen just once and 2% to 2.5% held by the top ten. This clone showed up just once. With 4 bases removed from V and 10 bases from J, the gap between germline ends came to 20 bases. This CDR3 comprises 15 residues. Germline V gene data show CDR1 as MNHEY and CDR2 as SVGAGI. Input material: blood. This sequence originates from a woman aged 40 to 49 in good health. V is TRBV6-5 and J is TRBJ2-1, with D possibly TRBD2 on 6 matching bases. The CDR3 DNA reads TGTGCCAGCAGTTCTACGGGGGAGATAACAGTAGAGCAGTTCTTC. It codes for CASSSTGEITVEQFF.